The T cell receptor beta chain under discussion was sequenced for a study of blood T cell repertoires in COVID-19. Study-wide background: Donors in the United States, Italy and Spain gave samples during acute or convalescent COVID-19. The analysed material was cDNA or gDNA that came from T cells, B-cell-depleted T cells, or PBMCs.

Per germline, CDR1 MGHRA and CDR2 YSYEKL. CDR3 length: 17 residues. V lost 2 bases, J lost 7 bases, and 21 bases lay in between. In the original processing: Researchers report that nucleated cell counts were estimated from reference gene primer amplification. Profiled with immunoSEQ multiplex PCR; TCRdb holds only in-frame clones, not every one. V, J and clone size are taken as reported in that table, and D and trimming were inferred from the DNA itself. The table has roughly 220,000 clones, approximately 90% seen once. Followed longitudinally, the Seattle patients had been enrolled during active infection.

The clonotype comes from a woman aged 45-65 years with COVID-19, enrolled during active disease. The V gene is TRBV4-1, the J gene TRBJ1-5, with a weak D call TRBD1 (5 bases). The sample consisted of peripheral blood. CDR3 sequence (DNA): TGCGCCAGCAGCCAAACAATATTCAGGGACTTAAACCAGCCCCAGCATTTT. Translating it yields CASSQTIFRDLNQPQHF.